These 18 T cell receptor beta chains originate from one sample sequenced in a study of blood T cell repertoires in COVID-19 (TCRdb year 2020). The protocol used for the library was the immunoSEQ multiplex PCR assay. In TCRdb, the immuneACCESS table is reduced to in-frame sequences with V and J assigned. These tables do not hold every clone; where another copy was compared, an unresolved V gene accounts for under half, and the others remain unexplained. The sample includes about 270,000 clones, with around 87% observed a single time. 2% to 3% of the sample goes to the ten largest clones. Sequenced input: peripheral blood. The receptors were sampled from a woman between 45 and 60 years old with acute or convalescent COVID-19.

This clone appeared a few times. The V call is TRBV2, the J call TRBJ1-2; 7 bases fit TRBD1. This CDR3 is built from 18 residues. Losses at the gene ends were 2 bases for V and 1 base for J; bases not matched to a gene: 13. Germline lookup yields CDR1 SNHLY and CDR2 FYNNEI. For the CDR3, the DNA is TGTGCCAGCAGTGAACCAGGCGACAGGGAGTTCGATAACTATGGCTACACCTTC. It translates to CASSEPGDREFDNYGYTF.

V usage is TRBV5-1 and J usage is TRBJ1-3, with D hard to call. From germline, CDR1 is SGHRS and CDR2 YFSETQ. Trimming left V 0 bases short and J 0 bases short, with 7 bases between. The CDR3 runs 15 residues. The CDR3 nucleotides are TGCGCCAGCAGCTTGGGGTACATCTCTGGAAACACCATATATTTT. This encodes CASSLGYISGNTIYF.

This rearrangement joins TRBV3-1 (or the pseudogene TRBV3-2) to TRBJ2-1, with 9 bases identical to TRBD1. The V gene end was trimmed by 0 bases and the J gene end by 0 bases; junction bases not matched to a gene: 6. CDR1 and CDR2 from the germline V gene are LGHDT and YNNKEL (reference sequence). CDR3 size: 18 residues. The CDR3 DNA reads TGTGCCAGCAGCCAAGAGACGCCGGGACAGGGCTCCTACAATGAGCAGTTCTTC. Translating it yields CASSQETPGQGSYNEQFF.

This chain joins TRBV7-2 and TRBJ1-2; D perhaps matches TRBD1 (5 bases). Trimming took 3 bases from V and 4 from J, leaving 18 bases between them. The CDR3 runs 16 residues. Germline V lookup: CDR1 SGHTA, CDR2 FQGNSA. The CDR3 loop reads CASSFSSSGQIYGYTF. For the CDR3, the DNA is TGTGCCAGCAGCTTTTCGTCATCAGGGCAGATCTATGGCTACACCTTC.

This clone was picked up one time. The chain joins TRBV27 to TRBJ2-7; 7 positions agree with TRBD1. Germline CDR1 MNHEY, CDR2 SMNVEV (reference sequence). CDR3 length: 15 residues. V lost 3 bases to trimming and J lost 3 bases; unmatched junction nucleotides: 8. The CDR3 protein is CASSLKGRTGYEQYF. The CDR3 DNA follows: TGTGCCAGCAGTTTGAAGGGGCGGACAGGCTACGAGCAGTACTTC.

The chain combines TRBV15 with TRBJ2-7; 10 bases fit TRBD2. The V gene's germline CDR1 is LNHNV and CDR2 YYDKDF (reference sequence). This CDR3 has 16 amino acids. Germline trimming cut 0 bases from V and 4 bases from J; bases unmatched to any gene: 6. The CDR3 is CATSRDVSGRQYEQYF. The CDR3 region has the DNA TGTGCCACCAGCAGAGATGTTAGCGGGAGGCAATACGAGCAGTACTTC.

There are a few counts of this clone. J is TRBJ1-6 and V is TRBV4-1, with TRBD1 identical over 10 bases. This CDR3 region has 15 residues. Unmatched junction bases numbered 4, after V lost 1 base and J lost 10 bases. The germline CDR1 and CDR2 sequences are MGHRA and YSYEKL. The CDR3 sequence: CASSQGGTGDSPLHF. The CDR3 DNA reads TGCGCCAGCAGCCAAGGTGGGACAGGGGACTCACCCCTCCACTTT.

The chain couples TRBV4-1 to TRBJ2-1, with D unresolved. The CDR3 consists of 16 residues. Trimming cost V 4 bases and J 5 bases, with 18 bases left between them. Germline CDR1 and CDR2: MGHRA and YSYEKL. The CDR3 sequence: CASSLYSILADNEQFF. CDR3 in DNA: TGCGCCAGCAGCCTATACAGTATCCTCGCTGACAATGAGCAGTTCTTC.

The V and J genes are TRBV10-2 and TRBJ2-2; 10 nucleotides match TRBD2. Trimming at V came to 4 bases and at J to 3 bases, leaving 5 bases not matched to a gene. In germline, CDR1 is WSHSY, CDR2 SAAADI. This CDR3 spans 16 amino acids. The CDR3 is CASSGLAGGDTGELFF. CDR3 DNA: TGCGCCAGCAGTGGATTAGCGGGAGGCGACACCGGGGAGCTGTTTTTT.

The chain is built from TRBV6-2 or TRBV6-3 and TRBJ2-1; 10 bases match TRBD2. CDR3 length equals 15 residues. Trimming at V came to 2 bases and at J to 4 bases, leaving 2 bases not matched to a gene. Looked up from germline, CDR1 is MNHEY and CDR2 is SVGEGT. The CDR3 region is CASSYSGREYNEQFF. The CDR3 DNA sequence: TGTGCCAGCAGTTACAGCGGGAGGGAGTACAATGAGCAGTTCTTC.

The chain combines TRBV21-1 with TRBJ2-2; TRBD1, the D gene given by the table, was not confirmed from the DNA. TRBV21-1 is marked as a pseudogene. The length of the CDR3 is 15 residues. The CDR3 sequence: CASSKGQGNTGELFF. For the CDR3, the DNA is TGTGCCAGCAGCAAAGGACAGGGGAACACCGGGGAGCTGTTTTTT.

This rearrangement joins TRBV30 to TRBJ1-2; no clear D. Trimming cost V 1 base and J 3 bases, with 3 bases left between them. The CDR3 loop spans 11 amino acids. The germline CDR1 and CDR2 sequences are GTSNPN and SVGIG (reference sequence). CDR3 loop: CAWSADYGYTF. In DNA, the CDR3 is TGTGCCTGGAGTGCGGACTATGGCTACACCTTC.

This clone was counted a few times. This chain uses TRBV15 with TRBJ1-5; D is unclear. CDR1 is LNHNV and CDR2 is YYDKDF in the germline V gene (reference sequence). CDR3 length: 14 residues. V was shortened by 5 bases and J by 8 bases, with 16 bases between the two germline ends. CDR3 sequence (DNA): TGTGCCACCAGCCGAAGTATTTTGGCGGAGCCCCAGCATTTT. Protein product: CATSRSILAEPQHF.

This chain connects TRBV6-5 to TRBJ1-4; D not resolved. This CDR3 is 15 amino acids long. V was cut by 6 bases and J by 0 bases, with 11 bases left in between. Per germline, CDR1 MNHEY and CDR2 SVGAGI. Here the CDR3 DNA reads TGTGCCAGCAGCCTATACAGACCAACTAATGAAAAACTGTTTTTT. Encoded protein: CASSLYRPTNEKLFF.

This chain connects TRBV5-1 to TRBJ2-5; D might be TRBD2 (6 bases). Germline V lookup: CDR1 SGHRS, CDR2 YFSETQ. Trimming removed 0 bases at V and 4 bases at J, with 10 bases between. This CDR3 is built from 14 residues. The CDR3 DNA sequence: TGCGCCAGCAGCTTGGCCTGGGGGGTAGAGACCCAGTACTTC. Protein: CASSLAWGVETQYF.

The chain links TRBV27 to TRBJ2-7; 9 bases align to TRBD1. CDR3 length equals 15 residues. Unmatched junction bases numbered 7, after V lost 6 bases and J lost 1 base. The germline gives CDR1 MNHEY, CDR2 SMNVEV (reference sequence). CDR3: CASSRGTGLSYEQYF. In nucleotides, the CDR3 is TGTGCCAGCAGCAGAGGGACAGGGTTGTCCTACGAGCAGTACTTC.

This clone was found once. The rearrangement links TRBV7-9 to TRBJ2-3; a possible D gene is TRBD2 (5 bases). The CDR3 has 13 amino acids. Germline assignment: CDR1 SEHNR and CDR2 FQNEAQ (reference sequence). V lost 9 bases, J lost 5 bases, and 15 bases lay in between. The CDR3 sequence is CARGSGGGDTQYF. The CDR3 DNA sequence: TGTGCCAGGGGCTCAGGTGGAGGAGATACGCAGTATTTT.

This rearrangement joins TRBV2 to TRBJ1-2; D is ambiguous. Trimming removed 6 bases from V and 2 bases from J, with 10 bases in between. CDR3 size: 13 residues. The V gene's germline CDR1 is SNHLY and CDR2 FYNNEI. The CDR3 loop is CASRVDTNYGYTF. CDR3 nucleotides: TGTGCCAGCAGGGTCGACACAAACTATGGCTACACCTTC. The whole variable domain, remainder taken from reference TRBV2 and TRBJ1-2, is EPEVTQTPSHQVTQMGQEVILRCVPISNHLYFYWYRQILGQKVEFLVSFYNNEISEKSEIFDDQFSVERPDGSNFTLKIRSTKLEDSAMYFCASRVDTNYGYTFGSGTRLTVV.